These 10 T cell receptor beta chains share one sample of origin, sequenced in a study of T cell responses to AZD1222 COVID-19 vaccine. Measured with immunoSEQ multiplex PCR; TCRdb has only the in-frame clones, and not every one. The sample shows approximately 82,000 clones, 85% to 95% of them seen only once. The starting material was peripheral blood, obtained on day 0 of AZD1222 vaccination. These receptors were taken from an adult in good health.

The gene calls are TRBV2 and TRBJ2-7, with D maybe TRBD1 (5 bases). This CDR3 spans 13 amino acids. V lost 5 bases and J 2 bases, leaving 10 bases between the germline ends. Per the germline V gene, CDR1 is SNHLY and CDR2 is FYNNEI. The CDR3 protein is CASSLGRAYEQYF. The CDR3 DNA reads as TGTGCCAGCAGTCTCGGCAGGGCCTACGAGCAGTACTTC.

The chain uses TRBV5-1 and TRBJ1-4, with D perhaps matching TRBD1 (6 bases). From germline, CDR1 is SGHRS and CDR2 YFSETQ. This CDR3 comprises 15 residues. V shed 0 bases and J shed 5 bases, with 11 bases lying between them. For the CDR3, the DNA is TGCGCCAGCAGCTTGGAGGGGGGCGGGAATGAAAAACTGTTTTTT. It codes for CASSLEGGGNEKLFF.

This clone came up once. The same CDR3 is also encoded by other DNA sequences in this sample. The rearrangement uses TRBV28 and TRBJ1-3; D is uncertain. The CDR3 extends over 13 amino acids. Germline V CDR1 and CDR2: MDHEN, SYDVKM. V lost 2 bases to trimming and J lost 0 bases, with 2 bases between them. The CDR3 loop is CASSLPSGNTIYF. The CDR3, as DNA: TGTGCCAGCAGTTTACCCTCTGGAAACACCATATATTTT.

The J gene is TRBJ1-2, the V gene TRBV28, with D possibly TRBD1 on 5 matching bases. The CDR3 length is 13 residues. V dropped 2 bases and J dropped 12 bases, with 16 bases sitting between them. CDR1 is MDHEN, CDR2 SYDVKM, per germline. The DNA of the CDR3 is TGTGCCAGCAGTTTACCAGGGACCTCTACGGACACCTTC. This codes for CASSLPGTSTDTF.

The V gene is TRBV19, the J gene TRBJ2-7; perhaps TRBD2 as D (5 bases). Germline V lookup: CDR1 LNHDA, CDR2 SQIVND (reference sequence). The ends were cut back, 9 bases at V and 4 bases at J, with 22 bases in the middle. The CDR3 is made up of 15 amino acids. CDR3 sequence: CASTPGSGITYEQYF. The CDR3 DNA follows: TGTGCCAGCACCCCTGGGTCCGGGATAACGTACGAGCAGTACTTC.

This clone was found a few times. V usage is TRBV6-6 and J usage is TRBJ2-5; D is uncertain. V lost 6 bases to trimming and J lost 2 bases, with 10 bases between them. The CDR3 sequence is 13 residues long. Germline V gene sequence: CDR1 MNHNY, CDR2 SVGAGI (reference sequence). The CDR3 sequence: CASSRARQETQYF. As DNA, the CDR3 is TGTGCCAGCAGCCGGGCCCGTCAAGAGACCCAGTACTTC.

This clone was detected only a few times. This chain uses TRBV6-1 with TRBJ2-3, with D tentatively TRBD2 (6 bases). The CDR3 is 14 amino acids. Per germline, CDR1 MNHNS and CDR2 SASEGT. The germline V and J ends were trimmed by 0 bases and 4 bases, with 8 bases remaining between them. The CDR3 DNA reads TGTGCCAGCAGTGAAGCCTCTAGCGCAGATACGCAGTATTTT. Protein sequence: CASSEASSADTQYF.

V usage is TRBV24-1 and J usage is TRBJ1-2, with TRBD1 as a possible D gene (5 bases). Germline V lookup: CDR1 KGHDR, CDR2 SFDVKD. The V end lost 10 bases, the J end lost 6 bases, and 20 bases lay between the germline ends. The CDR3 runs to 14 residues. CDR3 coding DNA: TGTGCCACGGGGTCCGGGGCGAGTTATGATGGCTACACCTTC. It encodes CATGSGASYDGYTF.

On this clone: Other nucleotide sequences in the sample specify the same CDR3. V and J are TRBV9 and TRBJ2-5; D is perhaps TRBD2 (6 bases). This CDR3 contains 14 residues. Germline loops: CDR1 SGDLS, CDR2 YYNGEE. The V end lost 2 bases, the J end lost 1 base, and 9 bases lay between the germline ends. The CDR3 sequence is CASSVGGSQETQYF. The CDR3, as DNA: TGTGCCAGCAGCGTCGGGGGATCCCAAGAGACCCAGTACTTC.

The CDR3 DNA follows: TGTGCCAGCTCACCACCTGAGGATTTAAGGGAGCAGTATTTT. Translating gives CASSPPEDLREQYF. This chain connects TRBV18 to TRBJ2-3; D gene ambiguous. Trimming took off 0 bases at V and 11 bases at J, with 15 bases between the two ends. The germline V gene encodes CDR1 KGHSH and CDR2 LQKENI. This CDR3 has 14 residues.